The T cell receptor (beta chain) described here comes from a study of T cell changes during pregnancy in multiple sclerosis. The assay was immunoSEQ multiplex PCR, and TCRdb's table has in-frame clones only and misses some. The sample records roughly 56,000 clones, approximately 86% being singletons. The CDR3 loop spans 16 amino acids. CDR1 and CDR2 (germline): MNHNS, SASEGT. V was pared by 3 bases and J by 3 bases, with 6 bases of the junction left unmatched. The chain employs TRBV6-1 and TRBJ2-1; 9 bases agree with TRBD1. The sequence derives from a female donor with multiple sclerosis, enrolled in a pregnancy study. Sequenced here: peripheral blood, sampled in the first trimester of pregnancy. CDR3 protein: CASSDRGQGFYNEQFF. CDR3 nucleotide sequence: TGTGCCAGCAGTGATAGGGGACAGGGCTTCTACAATGAGCAGTTCTTC.